This TCR beta chain was recovered during a study of T cells in localized non-small cell lung cancer. The assay was immunoSEQ multiplex PCR, and TCRdb's table has in-frame clones only and misses some. The sample records approximately 61,000 clones, roughly 89% being singletons. Study-level points and caveats: Uninvolved nearby lung showed the greatest T cell clonality, exceeding that found in tumor. Longer overall survival was linked to higher blood T cell density.

On this clone itself: Its antigen remains unknown.

Specimen: peripheral blood, collected before any cancer treatment. The receptor's source is a woman aged 35 to 70 with stage I lung adenocarcinoma.

The CDR3 loop is CASSYSEGMAEAFF. Written as DNA, the CDR3 is TGTGCCAGCAGTTACTCAGAGGGTATGGCTGAAGCTTTCTTT. The genes are TRBV6-5 and TRBJ1-1; D remains ambiguous. Germline CDR1 reads MNHEY; CDR2 reads SVGAGI. The CDR3 consists of 14 residues. Trimming shortened V by 0 bases and J by 6 bases, and 11 bases separated the two germline ends.